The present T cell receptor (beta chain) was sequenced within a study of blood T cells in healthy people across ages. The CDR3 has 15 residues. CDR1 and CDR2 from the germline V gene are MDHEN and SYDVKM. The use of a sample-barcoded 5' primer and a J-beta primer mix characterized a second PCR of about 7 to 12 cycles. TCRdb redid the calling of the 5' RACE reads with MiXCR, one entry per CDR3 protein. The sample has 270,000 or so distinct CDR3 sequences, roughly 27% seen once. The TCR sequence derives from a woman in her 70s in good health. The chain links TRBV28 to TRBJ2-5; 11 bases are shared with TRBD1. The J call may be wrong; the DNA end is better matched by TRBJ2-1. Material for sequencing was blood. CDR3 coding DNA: TGTGCCAGCAGTTTTTTTGGGACAGGGGGGAATGAGCAGTTCTTC. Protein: CASSFFGTGGNEQFF.